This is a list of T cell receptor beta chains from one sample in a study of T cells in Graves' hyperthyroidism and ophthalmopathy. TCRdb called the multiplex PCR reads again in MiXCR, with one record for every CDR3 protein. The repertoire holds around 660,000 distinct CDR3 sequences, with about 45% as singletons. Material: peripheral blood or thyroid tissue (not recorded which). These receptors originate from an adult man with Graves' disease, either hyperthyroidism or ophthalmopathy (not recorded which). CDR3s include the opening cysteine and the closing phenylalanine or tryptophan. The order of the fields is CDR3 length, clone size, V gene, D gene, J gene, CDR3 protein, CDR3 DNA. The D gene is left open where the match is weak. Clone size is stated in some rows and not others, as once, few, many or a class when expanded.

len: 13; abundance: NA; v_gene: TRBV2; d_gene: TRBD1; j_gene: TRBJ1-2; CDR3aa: CASSRIQGAGYTF; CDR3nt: TGTGCCAGCAGTAGAATACAGGGGGCCGGCTACACCTTC
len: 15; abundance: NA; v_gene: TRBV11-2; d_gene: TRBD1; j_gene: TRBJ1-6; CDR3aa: CASSTGQGKDSPLHF; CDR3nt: TGTGCCAGCAGCACCGGACAGGGAAAAGATTCACCCCTCCACTTT
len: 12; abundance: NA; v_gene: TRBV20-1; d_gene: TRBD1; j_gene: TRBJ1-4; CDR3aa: CSARTGTEKLFF; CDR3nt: TGCAGTGCTAGGACAGGGACGGAAAAACTGTTTTTT
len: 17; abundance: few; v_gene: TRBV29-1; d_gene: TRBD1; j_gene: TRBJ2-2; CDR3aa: CSVRPGQGSTNTGELFF; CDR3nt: TGCAGCGTCCGCCCGGGACAGGGTTCGACGAACACCGGGGAGCTGTTTTTT
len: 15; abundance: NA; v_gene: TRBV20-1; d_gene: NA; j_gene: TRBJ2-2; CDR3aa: CSAAAPRGYTGELFF; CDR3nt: TGCAGTGCTGCCGCCCCTAGGGGGTACACCGGGGAGCTGTTTTTT
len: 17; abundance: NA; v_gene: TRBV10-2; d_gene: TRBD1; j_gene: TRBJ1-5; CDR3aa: CASSEGNWTGIDQPQHF; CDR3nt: TGCGCCAGCAGTGAGGGGAATTGGACAGGGATTGATCAGCCCCAGCATTTT
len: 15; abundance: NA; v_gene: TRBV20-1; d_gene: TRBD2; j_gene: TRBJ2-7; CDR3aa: CSARGTTSGTYEQYF; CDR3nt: TGCAGTGCTAGGGGGACGACTAGCGGGACCTACGAGCAGTACTTC
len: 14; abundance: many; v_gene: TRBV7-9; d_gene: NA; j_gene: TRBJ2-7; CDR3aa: CASSLGQGSHEQYF; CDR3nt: TGTGCCAGCAGCTTAGGGCAGGGGTCCCACGAGCAGTACTTC
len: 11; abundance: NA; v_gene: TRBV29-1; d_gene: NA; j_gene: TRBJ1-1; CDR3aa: CTPGQNTEAFF; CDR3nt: TGCACCCCTGGACAGAACACTGAAGCTTTCTTT
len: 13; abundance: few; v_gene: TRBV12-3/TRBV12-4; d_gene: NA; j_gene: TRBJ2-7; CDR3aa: CASSLGVLYEQYF; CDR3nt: TGTGCCAGCAGTTTAGGGGTTCTATACGAGCAGTACTTC
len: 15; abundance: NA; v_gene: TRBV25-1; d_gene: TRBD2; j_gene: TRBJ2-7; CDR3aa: CASREGLALSYEQYF; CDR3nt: TGTGCCAGCAGGGAAGGACTAGCGCTCTCCTACGAGCAGTACTTC
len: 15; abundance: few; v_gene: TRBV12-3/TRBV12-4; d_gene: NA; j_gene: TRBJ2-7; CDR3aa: CASSSAGNLNYEQYF; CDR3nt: TGTGCCAGCAGTTCGGCCGGGAACTTGAACTACGAGCAGTACTTC
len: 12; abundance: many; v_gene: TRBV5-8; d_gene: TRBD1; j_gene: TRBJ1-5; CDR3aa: CASSAGQGHQHF; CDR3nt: TGTGCCAGCAGCGCCGGACAGGGGCATCAGCATTTT
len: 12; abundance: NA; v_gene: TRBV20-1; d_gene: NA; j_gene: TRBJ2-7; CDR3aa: CSARVDLHEQYF; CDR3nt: TGCAGTGCTAGAGTGGATCTTCACGAGCAGTACTTC
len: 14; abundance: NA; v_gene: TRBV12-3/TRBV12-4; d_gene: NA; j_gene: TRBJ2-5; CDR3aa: CASSFTASYETQYF; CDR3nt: TGTGCCAGCAGTTTCACGGCCAGCTACGAGACCCAGTACTTC
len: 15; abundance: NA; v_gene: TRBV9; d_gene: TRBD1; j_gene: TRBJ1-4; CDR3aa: CASSVRGRGNEKLFF; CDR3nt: TGTGCCAGCAGCGTGAGGGGGCGCGGTAATGAAAAACTGTTTTTT
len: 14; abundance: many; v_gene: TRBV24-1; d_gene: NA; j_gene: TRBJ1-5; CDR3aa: CATSDLDINQPQHF; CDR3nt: TGTGCCACCAGTGATCTGGACATAAATCAGCCCCAGCATTTT
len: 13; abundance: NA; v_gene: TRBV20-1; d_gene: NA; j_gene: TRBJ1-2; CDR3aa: CSARGTANYGYTF; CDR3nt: TGCAGTGCTAGAGGGACAGCTAACTATGGCTACACCTTC
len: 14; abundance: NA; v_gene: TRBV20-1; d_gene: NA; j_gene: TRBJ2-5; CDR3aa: CSANSDSNQETQYF; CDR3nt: TGCAGTGCCAACTCCGACAGCAACCAAGAGACCCAGTACTTC
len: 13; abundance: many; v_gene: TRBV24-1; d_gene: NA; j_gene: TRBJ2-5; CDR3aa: CATSDRAGETQYF; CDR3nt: TGTGCCACCAGTGACAGGGCGGGGGAGACCCAGTACTTC
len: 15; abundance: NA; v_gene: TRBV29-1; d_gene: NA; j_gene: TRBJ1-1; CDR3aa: CSVVGRLSVNTEAFF; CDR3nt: TGCAGCGTTGTGGGCCGCTTGTCGGTGAACACTGAAGCTTTCTTT
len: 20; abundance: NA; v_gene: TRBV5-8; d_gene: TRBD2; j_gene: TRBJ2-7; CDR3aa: CASSFKITGLAGALHYEQYF; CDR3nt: TGTGCCAGCAGCTTCAAAATAACGGGACTAGCGGGAGCACTACACTACGAGCAGTACTTC